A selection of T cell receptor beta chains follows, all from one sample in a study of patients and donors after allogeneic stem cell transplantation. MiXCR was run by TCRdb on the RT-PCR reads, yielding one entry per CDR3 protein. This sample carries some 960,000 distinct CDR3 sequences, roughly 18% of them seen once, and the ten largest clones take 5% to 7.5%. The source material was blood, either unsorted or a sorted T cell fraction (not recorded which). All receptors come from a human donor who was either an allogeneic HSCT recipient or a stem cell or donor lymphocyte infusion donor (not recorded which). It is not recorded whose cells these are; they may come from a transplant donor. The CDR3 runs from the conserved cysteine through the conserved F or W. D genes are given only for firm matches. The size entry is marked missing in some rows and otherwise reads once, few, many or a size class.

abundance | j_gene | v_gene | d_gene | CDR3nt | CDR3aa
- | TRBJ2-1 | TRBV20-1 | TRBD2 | TGCAGTGCTAGCCGGGTAGCGGGAGTTACCTACAATGAGCAGTTCTTC | CSASRVAGVTYNEQFF
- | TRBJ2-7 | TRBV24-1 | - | TGTGCCACCAGTGGACAGTCTTGGAGCTCCTACGAGCAGTACTTC | CATSGQSWSSYEQYF
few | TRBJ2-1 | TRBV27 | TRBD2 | TGTGCCAGTTTAGGGCTAGCGGGAGGCTACAATGAGCAGTTCTTC | CASLGLAGGYNEQFF
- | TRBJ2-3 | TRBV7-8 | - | TGTGCCAGCGTGTCTAGTAATCATCCAGATACGCAGTATTTT | CASVSSNHPDTQYF
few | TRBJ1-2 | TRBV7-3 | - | TGTGCCAGCAGCCCTAGTCGTACAGGGAAGGGCGGCTACACCTTC | CASSPSRTGKGGYTF
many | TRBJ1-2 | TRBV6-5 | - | TGTGCCAGCAGTTGGGACGACTCTAACTATGGCTACACCTTC | CASSWDDSNYGYTF
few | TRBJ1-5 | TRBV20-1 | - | TGCAGTGCCAGGGACTCCTGGGATCAGCCCCAGCATTTT | CSARDSWDQPQHF
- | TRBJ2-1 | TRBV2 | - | TGTGCCAGCAGTGTTACTAATCAGGGTTGGAATGAGCAGTTCTTC | CASSVTNQGWNEQFF
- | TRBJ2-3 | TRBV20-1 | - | TGCAGTGCTAGAGGAGGTTTTAGCGGTAGCACAGATACGCAGTATTTT | CSARGGFSGSTDTQYF
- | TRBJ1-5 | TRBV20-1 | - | TGCAGTGCTGCCACGGTGAATAGCAATCAGCCCCAGCATTTT | CSAATVNSNQPQHF
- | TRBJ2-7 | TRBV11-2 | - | TGTGCCAGCAGCTCCGGGACACAAAGTTACGAGCAGTACTTC | CASSSGTQSYEQYF
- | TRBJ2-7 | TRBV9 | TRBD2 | TGTGCCAGCAGCCCAAGGGACTACCGCAGCGAGCAGTACTTC | CASSPRDYRSEQYF
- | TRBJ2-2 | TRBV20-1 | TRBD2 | TGCAGTGCTAGAAGGCCCGGGGGGGAAGGGACCGGGGAGCTGTTTTTT | CSARRPGGEGTGELFF
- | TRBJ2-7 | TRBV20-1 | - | TGCAGTGCTAGATCGGTCCTCGTCGCCTACGAGCAGTACTTC | CSARSVLVAYEQYF
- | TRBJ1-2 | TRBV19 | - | TGTGCCAGTAGTATATACCAAAGAGGACAGAGCCTTAACTATGGCTACACCTTC | CASSIYQRGQSLNYGYTF
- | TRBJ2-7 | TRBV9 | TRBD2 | TGTGCCAGCAGCGTAGAAAGCGGGGGCTACGAGCAGTACTTC | CASSVESGGYEQYF
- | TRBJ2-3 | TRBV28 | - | TGTGCCAGCAGCTCCTCCTTGGGGTTTTCCCCCACAGATACGCAGTATTTT | CASSSSLGFSPTDTQYF
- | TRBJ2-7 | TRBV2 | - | TGTGCCAGCAGTGACGGGACCCGAACCTACGAGCAGTACTTC | CASSDGTRTYEQYF
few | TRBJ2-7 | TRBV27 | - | TGTGCCAGCAGTTTATACGCGGACTACGAGCAGTACTTC | CASSLYADYEQYF
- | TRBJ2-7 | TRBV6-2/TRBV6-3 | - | TGTGCCAGCATTGGCACACCCTACGAGCAGTACTTC | CASIGTPYEQYF
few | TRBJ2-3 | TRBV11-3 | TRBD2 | TGTGCCAGCAGCTTTTTAAGGGGAGCGGGACGGGCAGCTACGCAGTATTTT | CASSFLRGAGRAATQYF
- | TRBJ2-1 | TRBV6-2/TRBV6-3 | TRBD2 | TGTGCCAGCAATTCCCCTAGCGGGGGGGCCTCCTACAATGAGCAGTTCTTC | CASNSPSGGASYNEQFF
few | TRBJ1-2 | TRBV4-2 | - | TGTGCCAGCAGCCAAGAGTTAGTATATGGCTACACCTTC | CASSQELVYGYTF
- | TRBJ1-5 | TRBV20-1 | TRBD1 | TGCAGTGCTAGGGGACAGGAACTGGGGAATCAGCCCCAGCATTTT | CSARGQELGNQPQHF
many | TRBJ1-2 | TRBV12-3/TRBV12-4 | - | TGTGCCAGCAGCTTCGGGGGCGGGTATGGCTACACCTTC | CASSFGGGYGYTF
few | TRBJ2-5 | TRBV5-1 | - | TGCGCCAGCAGCGGACGCGGGTGGGAGACCCAGTACTTC | CASSGRGWETQYF
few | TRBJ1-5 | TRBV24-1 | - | TGTGCCACCAGTGGGGCCGAGCGAATGGCGGGGCCCCAGCATTTT | CATSGAERMAGPQHF